These 12 T cell receptor beta chains share one sample of origin, sequenced in a study of blood T cell repertoires in COVID-19. Libraries were prepared by immunoSEQ multiplex PCR; TCRdb keeps only in-frame clonotypes and omits some of them. The data show approximately 160,000 clones, over 75% seen once. The sequenced material came from peripheral blood. These TCRs come from a man between 60 and 75 years old who had recovered from COVID-19.

V and J are TRBV19 and TRBJ2-7; 9 bases align to TRBD2. Germline V gives CDR1 LNHDA, CDR2 SQIVND (reference sequence). The CDR3 is 16 amino acids. The V and J ends lost 5 bases and 2 bases, in that order; junction bases with no gene match: 10. The DNA for the CDR3 is TGTGCCAGTAGTTCCCGAAGCGGGGGGCGACCCTACGAGCAGTACTTC. This sequence encodes CASSSRSGGRPYEQYF.

The chain combines TRBV27 with TRBJ2-1, with 9 bases that match TRBD2. There are 16 residues in the CDR3. Looked up from germline, CDR1 is MNHEY and CDR2 is SMNVEV (reference sequence). With 4 bases clipped from V and 0 bases from J, the junction kept 4 bases outside the gene matches. CDR3 bases: TGTGCCAGCAGTTCGCGGGGGGGGAGCTCCTACAATGAGCAGTTCTTC. Translated: CASSSRGGSSYNEQFF.

This CDR3 is CASSLTPGEAFF. The CDR3 DNA reads TGTGCCAGCAGCTTAACTCCCGGTGAAGCTTTCTTT. This chain uses TRBV5-6 with TRBJ1-1, with D hard to call. Per germline, CDR1 SGHDT and CDR2 YYEEEE. V lost 2 bases, J lost 7 bases, and 9 bases lay in between. The CDR3 length is 12 residues.

The V call is TRBV10-3, the J call TRBJ2-5; 7 bases fit TRBD1. CDR3 length: 15 residues. In germline, CDR1 is ENHRY, CDR2 SYGVKD. V was clipped by 2 bases and J by 5 bases; unmatched bases: 8. This CDR3 reads CAISEARTGQETQYF. In DNA, the CDR3 is TGTGCCATCAGTGAGGCCCGGACAGGACAGGAGACCCAGTACTTC.

Here the CDR3 reads CASSPPGLAKETQYF. CDR3 coding DNA: TGTGCCAGCAGTCCCCCGGGACTAGCGAAAGAGACCCAGTACTTC. The V and J genes are TRBV6-5 and TRBJ2-5, with 10 bases matching TRBD2. V shed 5 bases and J 3 bases; nucleotides not matched to a gene: 6. There are 15 residues in the CDR3. Germline-derived CDR1 and CDR2 are MNHEY and SVGAGI.

The genes are TRBV29-1 and TRBJ2-5, with 7 bases that match TRBD1. This CDR3 has 12 residues. CDR1 is SQVTM and CDR2 is ANQGSEA in the germline V gene. V lost 7 bases, J lost 1 base, and 3 bases stayed unmatched. The CDR3 reads CSARDSQETQYF. In DNA form, the CDR3 reads TGCAGCGCCCGGGACAGCCAAGAGACCCAGTACTTC.

This clone turned up a few times. The chain has TRBV11-1 and TRBJ2-2, with D maybe TRBD2 (5 bases). Trimming pared 5 bases from V and 3 bases from J, leaving 10 bases between. CDR1 is SGHAT, CDR2 FQDESV, per germline (reference sequence). The CDR3 totals 14 residues. CDR3 nucleotides: TGTGCCAGCAGCGCTACTAGAGACACCGGGGAGCTGTTTTTT. Amino acids: CASSATRDTGELFF. The complete variable domain, with remaining parts taken from reference TRBV11-1 and TRBJ2-2, reads EAEVAQSPRYKITEKSQAVAFWCDPISGHATLYWYRQILGQGPELLVQFQDESVVDDSQLPKDRFSAERLKGVDSTLKIQPAELGDSAMYLCASSATRDTGELFFGEGSRLTVL.

J is TRBJ1-5 and V is TRBV30, with a weak D call TRBD1 (6 bases). Germline V gene lookup returns CDR1 GTSNPN and CDR2 SVGIG (reference sequence). The CDR3 extends over 13 amino acids. The ends were cut back, 0 bases at V and 7 bases at J, with 10 bases in the middle. CDR3 region: CAWSVQGRQPQHF. DNA of the CDR3: TGTGCCTGGAGTGTACAGGGAAGGCAGCCCCAGCATTTT.

This clone has only a few counts. The V and J genes are TRBV9 and TRBJ2-2; D is ambiguous. Germline V gene data show CDR1 as SGDLS and CDR2 as YYNGEE. CDR3 length: 15 amino acids. V was clipped by 0 bases and J by 1 base, with 7 bases between them. The CDR3 here is CASSVGVLNTGELFF. The CDR3 DNA is TGTGCCAGCAGCGTAGGAGTATTGAACACCGGGGAGCTGTTTTTT.

The J gene is TRBJ1-1, the V gene TRBV6-5; D call uncertain. The CDR3 runs to 15 residues. Trimming pared 0 bases from V and 4 bases from J, leaving 12 bases between. Germline CDR1 reads MNHEY; CDR2 reads SVGAGI. The CDR3 sequence: CASSYSKLWSTEAFF. CDR3 DNA sequence: TGTGCCAGCAGTTACTCGAAGTTGTGGAGCACTGAAGCTTTCTTT.

This chain connects TRBV18 to TRBJ2-5; D remains ambiguous. Germline assignment: CDR1 KGHSH and CDR2 LQKENI. The CDR3 has 14 residues. V shed 4 bases and J shed 3 bases, with 12 bases lying between them. The CDR3 DNA is TGTGCCAGCTCACTCCAGGCGATAGAAGAGACCCAGTACTTC. This sequence encodes CASSLQAIEETQYF.

The V gene is TRBV5-1, the J gene TRBJ1-2; no definite D call. Germline CDR1 SGHRS, CDR2 YFSETQ. Trimming took 1 base from V and 2 from J, leaving 9 bases between them. This CDR3 has 14 residues. CDR3: CASSLSLQNYGYTF. The CDR3 nucleotides are TGCGCCAGCAGCTTGAGTCTACAGAACTATGGCTACACCTTC.